These 21 T cell receptor beta chains share one sample of origin, sequenced in a study of blood T cell repertoires in COVID-19 (dated by TCRdb to about 2020). The library was obtained by the immunoSEQ multiplex PCR assay. TCRdb obtained this table from immuneACCESS and retained in-frame rearrangements with V and J assigned. These tables miss some clones; where compared with another copy, unresolved V genes account for less than half of the shortfall, and the remainder is unexplained. This sample has about 210,000 clones in its table, and roughly 79% of those were observed once. The ten top clones hold approximately 9% of the sample. The sequenced sample consisted of PBMCs or T cells enriched from blood (not recorded which). The source of these receptors is a woman aged 45-65 years with acute COVID-19.

The rearrangement uses TRBV7-6 and TRBJ2-5; 8 bases fit TRBD2. Trimming cost V 10 bases and J 5 bases; bases outside gene matches: 9. Germline CDR1 is SGHVS and CDR2 is FNYEAQ. This CDR3 has 13 amino acids. CDR3 sequence (DNA): TGTGCCATCGGGGGGGGGAGTCGGGAGACCCAGTACTTC. Protein: CAIGGGSRETQYF.

The chain links TRBV4-3 to TRBJ1-1, with unresolved D. The germline V gene has CDR1 LGHNA and CDR2 YSLEER. Trimming took off 3 bases at V and 5 bases at J, with 19 bases between the two ends. The CDR3 spans 16 residues. The CDR3 reads CASSQSPAGGGTEAFF. DNA of the CDR3: TGCGCCAGCAGCCAGTCGCCAGCGGGCGGTGGGACTGAAGCTTTCTTT.

The chain links TRBV19 to TRBJ2-5, with TRBD2 matching 7 bases. The CDR3 length is 15 residues. Germline V lookup: CDR1 LNHDA, CDR2 SQIVND (reference sequence). V shed 4 bases, J shed 2 bases, and the junction held 7 bases outside the gene matches. CDR3 in amino acids: CASSSGRGRQETQYF. The DNA of the CDR3 is TGTGCCAGTAGTAGCGGGAGAGGTCGGCAAGAGACCCAGTACTTC.

This rearrangement joins TRBV11-2 to TRBJ2-7; 13 bases are a match to TRBD2. CDR3 length: 20 residues. Germline assignment: CDR1 SGHAT and CDR2 FQNNGV. V shed 0 bases and J 2 bases; nucleotides not matched to a gene: 13. The CDR3, as DNA: TGTGCCAGCAGCTTAGATTCTGGTTCGGTTGGACTAGCGGGAGCCTACGAGCAGTACTTC. The encoded protein is CASSLDSGSVGLAGAYEQYF.

CDR3 protein: CASSLVTGGPADTQYF. In DNA form, the CDR3 reads TGCGCCAGCAGCTTGGTTACGGGAGGGCCGGCAGATACGCAGTATTTT. The V call is TRBV5-1, the J call TRBJ2-3, with 8 bases aligning to TRBD2. Germline V lookup: CDR1 SGHRS, CDR2 YFSETQ. V lost 0 bases and J lost 4; bases outside the gene matches: 7. The CDR3 totals 16 residues.

CDR3 sequence reads: CASSRRAGQETQYF. CDR3 DNA: TGTGCCAGCAGCCGCCGGGCGGGTCAAGAGACCCAGTACTTC. The V gene is TRBV6-5, the J gene TRBJ2-5; D may be TRBD2 (5 bases). This CDR3 comprises 14 residues. V was shortened by 6 bases and J by 2 bases, with 13 bases between the two germline ends. Germline-derived CDR1 and CDR2 are MNHEY and SVGAGI.

This clone was counted between two and nine times. This sequence joins TRBV7-2 and TRBJ1-4; 9 bases are a match to TRBD1. Germline trimming cut 4 bases from V and 8 bases from J; bases unmatched to any gene: 14. Germline CDR1 reads SGHTA; CDR2 reads FQGNSA. The CDR3 has 17 amino acids. This CDR3 reads CASSSSGGQGIGEKLFF. CDR3 bases: TGTGCCAGCAGCTCCAGCGGCGGACAGGGGATAGGGGAAAAACTGTTTTTT.

The J gene is TRBJ2-1, the V gene TRBV9; 11 bases are shared with TRBD2. V lost 3 bases and J lost 4; bases outside the gene matches: 3. The CDR3 consists of 15 residues. The germline V gene has CDR1 SGDLS and CDR2 YYNGEE. CDR3 region: CASSATSGAYNEQFF. In DNA, the CDR3 is TGTGCCAGCAGCGCGACTAGCGGGGCATACAATGAGCAGTTCTTC.

This clone was observed a single time. J is TRBJ1-4 and V is TRBV11-2; 7 positions agree with TRBD1. The CDR3 is 15 amino acids. Trimming removed 5 bases from V and 7 bases from J; junction bases left unmatched: 10. Germline CDR1 reads SGHAT; CDR2 reads FQNNGV. The DNA for the CDR3 is TGTGCCAGCAGCGCCAGGGGGTTCGGAAGTGAAAAACTGTTTTTT. This translates into CASSARGFGSEKLFF. The variable domain in full, with the rest retrieved from reference TRBV11-2 and TRBJ1-4, is EAGVAQSPRYKIIEKRQSVAFWCNPISGHATLYWYQQILGQGPKLLIQFQNNGVVDDSQLPKDRFSAERLKGVDSTLKIQPAKLEDSAVYLCASSARGFGSEKLFFGSGTQLSVL.

The J gene is TRBJ2-2, the V gene TRBV7-2; tentatively, D is TRBD2 (6 bases). The CDR3 has 14 amino acids. CDR1 is SGHTA, CDR2 FQGNSA, per germline. V shed 4 bases and J shed 7 bases, with 13 bases lying between them. CDR3 DNA: TGTGCCAGCAGCTCACCCGGGGGAATCGGGGAGCTGTTTTTT. It codes for CASSSPGGIGELFF.

This clone has a single count. The gene calls are TRBV7-2 and TRBJ1-5, with a possible D match to TRBD1 (5 bases). This CDR3 is 15 amino acids long. From germline, CDR1 is SGHTA and CDR2 FQGNSA. Between the trimmed V and J ends, which lost 3 bases and 4 bases, there was a span of 13 bases. The CDR3 DNA reads TGTGCCAGCAGCTTCCGGCAGGGCACGAATCAGCCCCAGCATTTT. Protein sequence: CASSFRQGTNQPQHF.

The rearrangement joins TRBV18 to TRBJ2-2; 8 bases align to TRBD1. The V segment lost 1 base and the J segment 10 bases; nucleotides outside the gene matches: 17. The CDR3 consists of 18 residues. Germline loops: CDR1 KGHSH, CDR2 LQKENI. CDR3 protein: CASSPLGLAGGTFEELFF. CDR3 sequence (DNA): TGTGCCAGCTCACCACTGGGCCTGGCAGGGGGCACGTTCGAGGAGCTGTTTTTT.

This clone was counted once. This sequence joins TRBV6-5 and TRBJ1-2, with 9 bases aligning to TRBD1. This CDR3 has 15 amino acids. The V gene's germline CDR1 is MNHEY and CDR2 SVGAGI. V lost 5 bases, J lost 4 bases, and 8 bases stayed unmatched. In DNA, the CDR3 is TGTGCCAGCAGTACTCCGGGACAGGGCCTCTATGGCTACACCTTC. This translates into CASSTPGQGLYGYTF.

The V call is TRBV18, the J call TRBJ2-5, with 7 bases fitting TRBD1. With 3 bases clipped from V and 3 bases from J, the junction kept 10 bases outside the gene matches. Germline CDR1 KGHSH, CDR2 LQKENI. The CDR3 runs to 16 residues. CDR3 DNA: TGTGCCAGCTCACCTCCAACCGGGACAGCTAAAGAGACCCAGTACTTC. Translated, it gives CASSPPTGTAKETQYF. Together with reference TRBV18 and TRBJ2-5, the CDR3 gives the full variable domain: NAGVMQNPRHLVRRRGQEARLRCSPMKGHSHVYWYRQLPEEGLKFMVYLQKENIIDESGMPKERFSAEFPKEGPSILRIQQVVRGDSAAYFCASSPPTGTAKETQYFGPGTRLLVL.

The J gene is TRBJ2-3, the V gene TRBV3-1 (or the pseudogene TRBV3-2); 14 positions match TRBD2. The CDR3 extends over 15 amino acids. With 5 bases clipped from V and 8 bases from J, the junction kept 6 bases outside the gene matches. The V gene's germline CDR1 is LGHDT and CDR2 YNNKEL (reference sequence). The CDR3 loop is CASSRLAGGPVTQYF. CDR3 nucleotide sequence: TGTGCCAGCAGCAGACTAGCGGGAGGGCCTGTTACGCAGTATTTT.

The J gene is TRBJ2-3, the V gene TRBV5-5, with D unclear. Germline V gene data show CDR1 as SGHKS and CDR2 as YYEKEE (reference sequence). This CDR3 is built from 16 residues. V was cut by 2 bases and J by 4 bases, with 17 bases left in between. CDR3 sequence: CASSFWSRISADTQYF. DNA for the CDR3: TGTGCCAGCAGCTTCTGGTCCAGGATCAGTGCAGATACGCAGTATTTT. Full variable domain (missing parts from reference TRBV5-5 and TRBJ2-3): DAGVTQSPTHLIKTRGQQVTLRCSPISGHKSVSWYQQVLGQGPQFIFQYYEKEERGRGNFPDRFSARQFPNYSSELNVNALLLGDSALYLCASSFWSRISADTQYFGPGTRLTVL.

V is TRBV5-8 and J is TRBJ1-5; D remains unclear. This CDR3 spans 14 amino acids. Germline V gene data show CDR1 as SGHTS and CDR2 as YDEGEE. The germline V and J ends were trimmed by 6 bases and 2 bases, with 12 bases remaining between them. CDR3 protein: CASNRRVGNQPQHF. The CDR3 nucleotides read TGTGCCAGCAACCGGCGGGTTGGCAATCAGCCCCAGCATTTT. Full variable domain (rest looked up from reference TRBV5-8 and TRBJ1-5): EAGVTQSPTHLIKTRGQQATLRCSPISGHTSVYWYQQALGLGLQFLLWYDEGEERNRGNFPPRFSGRQFPNYSSELNVNALELEDSALYLCASNRRVGNQPQHFGDGTRLSIL.

The J gene is TRBJ2-4, the V gene TRBV28, with a weak D call TRBD1 (5 bases). Per the germline V gene, CDR1 is MDHEN and CDR2 is SYDVKM. CDR3 length: 13 residues. V gave up 6 bases and J gave up 2 bases, with 8 bases separating them. For the CDR3, the DNA is TGTGCCAGCAGGTCAGGGACCAAAAACATTCAGTACTTC. As protein: CASRSGTKNIQYF.

The CDR3 is CASSQTGLTSPLHF. CDR3 coding DNA: TGTGCCAGCAGCCAGACAGGGCTGACCTCACCCCTCCACTTT. The chain carries TRBV6-5 and TRBJ1-6; 7 bases match TRBD1. This CDR3 has 14 residues. The J segment lost 10 bases and the V segment lost 6 bases, leaving 9 bases of the junction unmatched. Germline-derived CDR1 and CDR2 are MNHEY and SVGAGI.

In regard to this clone: The conserved closing phenylalanine or tryptophan is absent in this CDR3, likely reflecting a read error. The DNA is left out, because the CDR3 cannot be placed on it with certainty; the CDR3 is given as TCRdb lists it. The genes are TRBV20-1 and TRBJ1-2; the D call TRBD1 from the table was never checked on the DNA. The CDR3 sequence runs 9 residues, both termini included. Germline CDR1 is DFQATT and CDR2 is SNEGSKA (reference sequence). CDR3 region: CSARGPGHV.

The gene calls are TRBV29-1 and TRBJ2-1, with TRBD2 identical over 9 bases. This CDR3 region has 13 residues. CDR1 SQVTM and CDR2 ANQGSEA come from the germline V gene. V lost 8 bases, J lost 9 bases, and 11 bases stayed unmatched. The CDR3 spells CSSRAGGGSEQFF. CDR3 sequence (DNA): TGCAGCTCAAGAGCGGGAGGAGGGAGTGAGCAGTTCTTC.